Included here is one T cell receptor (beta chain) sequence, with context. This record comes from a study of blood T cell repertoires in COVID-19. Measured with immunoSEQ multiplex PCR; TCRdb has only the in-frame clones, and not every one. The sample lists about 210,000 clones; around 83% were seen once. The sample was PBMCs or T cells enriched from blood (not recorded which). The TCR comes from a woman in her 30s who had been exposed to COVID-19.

Here the CDR3 DNA reads TGTGCCAGCAGACTAGAAACCGGGATAAACACTGAAGCTTTCTTT. It is translated as CASRLETGINTEAFF. V and J are TRBV5-4 and TRBJ1-1; no firm D call. Looked up from germline, CDR1 is SGHNT and CDR2 is YYREEE (reference sequence). Between the trimmed V and J ends, which lost 5 bases and 2 bases, there was a span of 16 bases. The CDR3 extends over 15 amino acids.